This T cell receptor (beta chain) derives from a study of T cell repertoires in cytomegalovirus infection. Study results and caveats: Of the TCR beta families, the public ones yielded a cumulative frequency that identified carriers of CMV plus the relevant HLA.

From the reads, TCRdb called clonotypes with MiXCR, one entry per CDR3 protein. The top ten clones hold 10% to 15% of a sample with around 770,000 distinct CDR3 sequences, almost 30% of them seen once. Details on this clonotype: No antigen is known for it.

The CDR3 is 14 residues long. Germline CDR1 is LGHDT and CDR2 is YNNKEL (reference sequence). J lost 6 bases, V lost 4 bases, and 4 bases had no gene match. The V and J genes are TRBV3-1 and TRBJ2-1; TRBD2 aligns across 9 bases. Sequencing used cultured CD8+ T cells from PBMCs, obtained from culture after CMV antigen stimulation. The receptor was isolated from a human donor in good health (CMV status not recorded). Some clones in this sample may be carry-over from other donors' samples. The CDR3 reads CASSRSGGSNEQFF. In DNA, the CDR3 is TGTGCCAGCAGCCGAAGCGGGGGGTCCAATGAGCAGTTCTTC.